The clone carrying this T cell receptor beta chain has a count of ten or more. Its antigen is unidentified. This sample was included in a study of T cell repertoires in cytomegalovirus infection. In the study overall: Recently identified HLA-C-restricted CMV epitopes were used, and well-studied HLA-B-restricted CMV epitopes were used as well. Study-level results: HLA-C-restricted CMV-specific TCR beta clonotypes prevailed in the ex vivo response.

The CDR3 runs 15 residues. CDR1 SGHTA and CDR2 FQGNSA come from the germline V gene. The V end was cut by 0 bases, the J end by 4 bases, with 9 bases between. In TCRdb, the reads were re-called with MiXCR into one record per CDR3 protein. The table includes 310,000 or so distinct CDR3 sequences, 20% to 25% detected once. This sample comprised cultured PBMCs, obtained from culture after CMV antigen stimulation. The sequence was collected from a human donor in good health (CMV status not recorded). Some clones in this sample may be carry-over from other donors' samples. The chain couples TRBV7-2 to TRBJ1-4; D is perhaps TRBD1 (5 bases). The CDR3 here is CASSLARGVNEKLFF. The CDR3 DNA reads TGTGCCAGCAGCTTAGCGCGAGGGGTTAATGAAAAACTGTTTTTT.